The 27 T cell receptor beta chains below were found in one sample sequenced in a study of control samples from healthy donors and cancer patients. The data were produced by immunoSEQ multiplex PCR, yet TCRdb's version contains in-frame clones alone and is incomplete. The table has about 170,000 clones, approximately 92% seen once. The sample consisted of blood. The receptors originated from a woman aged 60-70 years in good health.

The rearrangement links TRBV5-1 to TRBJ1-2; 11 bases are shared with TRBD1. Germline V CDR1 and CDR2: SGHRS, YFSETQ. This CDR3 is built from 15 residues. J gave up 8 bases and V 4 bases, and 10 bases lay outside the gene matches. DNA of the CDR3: TGCGCCAGCAGCGAACCCCCGGGACAGGGGGACGGCTACACCTTC. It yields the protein CASSEPPGQGDGYTF.

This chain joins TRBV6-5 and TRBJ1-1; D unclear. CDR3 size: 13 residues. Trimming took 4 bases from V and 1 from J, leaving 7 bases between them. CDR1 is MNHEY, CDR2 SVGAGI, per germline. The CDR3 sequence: CASSWGANTEAFF. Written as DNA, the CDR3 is TGTGCCAGCAGTTGGGGAGCGAACACTGAAGCTTTCTTT.

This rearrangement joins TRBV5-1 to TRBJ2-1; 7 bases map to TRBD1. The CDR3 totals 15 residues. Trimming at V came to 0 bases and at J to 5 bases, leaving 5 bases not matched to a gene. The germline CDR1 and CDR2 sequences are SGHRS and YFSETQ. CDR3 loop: CASSLGDRANNEQFF. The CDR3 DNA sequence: TGCGCCAGCAGCTTGGGGGACAGAGCCAACAATGAGCAGTTCTTC.

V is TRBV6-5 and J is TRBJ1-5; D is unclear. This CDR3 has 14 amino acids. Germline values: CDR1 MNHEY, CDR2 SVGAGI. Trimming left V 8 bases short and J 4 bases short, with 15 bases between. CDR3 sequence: CASRWSSTNQPQHF. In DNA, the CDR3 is TGTGCCAGCCGCTGGTCCTCAACAAATCAGCCCCAGCATTTT.

CDR3 bases: TGCGCCAGCAGCTTGGACTCAGGGCAGGGGGTAACACCCCTCCACTTT. Translating gives CASSLDSGQGVTPLHF. The chain links TRBV5-1 to TRBJ1-6; TRBD1 agrees at 7 bases. In germline, CDR1 is SGHRS, CDR2 YFSETQ. The V gene end was trimmed by 0 bases and the J gene end by 11 bases; junction bases not matched to a gene: 11. The CDR3 extends over 16 amino acids.

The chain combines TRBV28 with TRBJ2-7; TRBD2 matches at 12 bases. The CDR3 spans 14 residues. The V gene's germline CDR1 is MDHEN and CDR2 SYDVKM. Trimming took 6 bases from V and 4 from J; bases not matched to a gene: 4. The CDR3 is CASRSGTSGYEQYF. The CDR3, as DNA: TGTGCCAGCAGATCCGGGACTAGCGGGTACGAGCAGTACTTC.

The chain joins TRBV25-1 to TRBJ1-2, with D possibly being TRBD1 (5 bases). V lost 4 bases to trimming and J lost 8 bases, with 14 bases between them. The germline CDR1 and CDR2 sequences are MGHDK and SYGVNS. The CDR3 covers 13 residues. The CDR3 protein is CASSGSRVMGYTF. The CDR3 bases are TGTGCCAGCAGTGGAAGCAGGGTGATGGGCTACACCTTC.

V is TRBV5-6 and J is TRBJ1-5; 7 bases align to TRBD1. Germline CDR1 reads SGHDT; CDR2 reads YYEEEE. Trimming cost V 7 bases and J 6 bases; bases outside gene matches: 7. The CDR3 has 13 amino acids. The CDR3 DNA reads TGTGCCAGCGGCATGCAGGGGGTTCAGCCCCAGCATTTT. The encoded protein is CASGMQGVQPQHF.

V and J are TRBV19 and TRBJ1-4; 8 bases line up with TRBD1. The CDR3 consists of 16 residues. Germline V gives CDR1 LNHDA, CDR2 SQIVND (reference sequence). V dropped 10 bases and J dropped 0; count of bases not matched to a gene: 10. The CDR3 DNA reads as TGTGCCACACGACAGGGGACCGGAGCAACTAATGAAAAACTGTTTTTT. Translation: CATRQGTGATNEKLFF.

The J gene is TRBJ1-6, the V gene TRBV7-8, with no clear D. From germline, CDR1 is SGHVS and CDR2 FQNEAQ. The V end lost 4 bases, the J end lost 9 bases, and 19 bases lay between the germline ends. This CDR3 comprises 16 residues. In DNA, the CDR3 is TGTGCCAGCAGCTATAGGAGACCGCAAATTCGTTCACCCCTCCACTTT. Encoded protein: CASSYRRPQIRSPLHF.

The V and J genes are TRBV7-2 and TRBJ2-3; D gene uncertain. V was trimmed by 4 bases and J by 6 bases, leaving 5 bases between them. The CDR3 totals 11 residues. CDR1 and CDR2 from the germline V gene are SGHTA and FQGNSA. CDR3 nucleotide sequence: TGTGCCAGCAGCTCCCCTGATACGCAGTATTTT. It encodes CASSSPDTQYF. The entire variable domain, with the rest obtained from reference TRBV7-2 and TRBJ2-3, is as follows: GAGVSQSPSNKVTEKGKDVELRCDPISGHTALYWYRQSLGQGLEFLIYFQGNSAPDKSGLPSDRFSAERTGGSVSTLTIQRTQQEDSAVYLCASSSPDTQYFGPGTRLTVL.

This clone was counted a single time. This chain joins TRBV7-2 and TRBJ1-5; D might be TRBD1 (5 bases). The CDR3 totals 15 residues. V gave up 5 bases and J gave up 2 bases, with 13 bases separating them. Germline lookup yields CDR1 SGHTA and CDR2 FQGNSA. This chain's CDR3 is CASSTQGSGNQPQHF. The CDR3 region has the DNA TGTGCCAGCAGCACGCAGGGTAGTGGCAATCAGCCCCAGCATTTT.

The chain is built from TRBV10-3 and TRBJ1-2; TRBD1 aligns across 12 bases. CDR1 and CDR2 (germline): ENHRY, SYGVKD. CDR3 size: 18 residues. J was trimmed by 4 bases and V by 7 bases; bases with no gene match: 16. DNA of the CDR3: TGTGCCATCAACTCAGTCCCGGGACAGGGGGCGAAGGGCTATGGCTACACCTTC. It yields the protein CAINSVPGQGAKGYGYTF.

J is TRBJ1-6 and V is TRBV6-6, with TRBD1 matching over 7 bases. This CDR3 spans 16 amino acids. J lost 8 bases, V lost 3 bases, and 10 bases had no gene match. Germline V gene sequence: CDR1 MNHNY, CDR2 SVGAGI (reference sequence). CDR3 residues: CASSYQQGTPHSPLHF. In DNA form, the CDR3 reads TGTGCCAGCAGTTATCAACAGGGGACGCCTCATTCACCCCTCCACTTT.

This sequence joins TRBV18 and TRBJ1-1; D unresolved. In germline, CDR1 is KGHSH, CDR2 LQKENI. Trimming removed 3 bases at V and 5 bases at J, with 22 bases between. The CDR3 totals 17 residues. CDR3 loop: CASSPSSRARATTEAFF. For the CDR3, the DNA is TGTGCCAGCTCACCGTCTTCGAGGGCCCGGGCGACTACTGAAGCTTTCTTT. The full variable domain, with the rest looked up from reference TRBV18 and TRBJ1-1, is NAGVMQNPRHLVRRRGQEARLRCSPMKGHSHVYWYRQLPEEGLKFMVYLQKENIIDESGMPKERFSAEFPKEGPSILRIQQVVRGDSAAYFCASSPSSRARATTEAFFGQGTRLTVV.

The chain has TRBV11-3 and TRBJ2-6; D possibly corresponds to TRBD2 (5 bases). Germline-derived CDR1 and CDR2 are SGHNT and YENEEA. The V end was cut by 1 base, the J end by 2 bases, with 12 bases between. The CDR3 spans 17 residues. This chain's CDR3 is CASSLGPGMAGANVLTF. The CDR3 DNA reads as TGTGCCAGCAGCTTAGGTCCGGGGATGGCTGGGGCCAACGTCCTGACTTTC.

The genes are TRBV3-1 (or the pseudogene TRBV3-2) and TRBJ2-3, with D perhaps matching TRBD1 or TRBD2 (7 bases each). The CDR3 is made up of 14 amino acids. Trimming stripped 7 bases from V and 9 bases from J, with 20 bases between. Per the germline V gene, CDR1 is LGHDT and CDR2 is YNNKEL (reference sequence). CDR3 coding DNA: TGTGCCAGCATTAAGCGGACCCAGGGGGGGACGCAGTATTTT. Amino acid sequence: CASIKRTQGGTQYF.

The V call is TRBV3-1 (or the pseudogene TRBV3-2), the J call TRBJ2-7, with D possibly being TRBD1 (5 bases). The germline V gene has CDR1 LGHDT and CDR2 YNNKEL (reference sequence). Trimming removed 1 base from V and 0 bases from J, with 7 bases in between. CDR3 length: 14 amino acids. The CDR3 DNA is TGTGCCAGCAGCCAAGTGGGGCACTCCTACGAGCAGTACTTC. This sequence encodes CASSQVGHSYEQYF.

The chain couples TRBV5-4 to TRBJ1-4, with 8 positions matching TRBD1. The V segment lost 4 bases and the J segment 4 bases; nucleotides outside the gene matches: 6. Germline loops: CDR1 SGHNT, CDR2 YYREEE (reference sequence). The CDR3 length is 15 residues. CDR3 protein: CASSDVQGVNEKLFF. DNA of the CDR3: TGTGCCAGCAGCGACGTACAGGGGGTTAATGAAAAACTGTTTTTT. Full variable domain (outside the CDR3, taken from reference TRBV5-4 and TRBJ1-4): ETGVTQSPTHLIKTRGQQVTLRCSSQSGHNTVSWYQQALGQGPQFIFQYYREEENGRGNFPPRFSGLQFPNYSSELNVNALELDDSALYLCASSDVQGVNEKLFFGSGTQLSVL.

The CDR3 spells CASSLAGSGGDSPLHF. The CDR3 DNA reads TGCGCCAGCAGCTTAGCCGGGTCCGGAGGGGATTCACCCCTCCACTTT. V usage is TRBV5-1 and J usage is TRBJ1-6; D is possibly TRBD1 (5 bases). From germline, CDR1 is SGHRS and CDR2 YFSETQ. Deletions cut 2 bases from V and 8 bases from J, with 17 bases between. The CDR3 spans 16 residues. Together with reference TRBV5-1 and TRBJ1-6, the CDR3 gives the full variable domain: KAGVTQTPRYLIKTRGQQVTLSCSPISGHRSVSWYQQTPGQGLQFLFEYFSETQRNKGNFPGRFSGRQFSNSRSEMNVSTLELGDSALYLCASSLAGSGGDSPLHFGNGTRLTVT.

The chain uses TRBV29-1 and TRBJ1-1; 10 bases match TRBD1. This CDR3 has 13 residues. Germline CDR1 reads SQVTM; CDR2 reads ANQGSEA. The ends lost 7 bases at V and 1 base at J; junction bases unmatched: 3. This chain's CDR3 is CSARQGANTEAFF. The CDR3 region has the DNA TGCAGCGCCCGACAGGGGGCGAACACTGAAGCTTTCTTT.

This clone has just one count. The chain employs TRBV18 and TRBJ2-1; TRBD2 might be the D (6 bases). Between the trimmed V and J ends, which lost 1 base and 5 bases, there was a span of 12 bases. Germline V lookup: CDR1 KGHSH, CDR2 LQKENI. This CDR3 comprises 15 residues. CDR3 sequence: CASSPRVGEDNEQFF. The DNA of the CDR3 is TGTGCCAGCTCACCACGCGTCGGGGAGGACAATGAGCAGTTCTTC.

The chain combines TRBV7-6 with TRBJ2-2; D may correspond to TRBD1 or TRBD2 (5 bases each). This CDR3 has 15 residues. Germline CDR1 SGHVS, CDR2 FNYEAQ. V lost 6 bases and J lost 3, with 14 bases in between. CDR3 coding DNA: TGTGCCAGCAGTTACGGGACGGATTACACCGGGGAGCTGTTTTTT. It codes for CASSYGTDYTGELFF.

CDR3 nucleotides: TGTGCCAGTAGTTCATCCCCGGGACAGAGAGAGGGCTACACCTTC. Translating it yields CASSSSPGQREGYTF. This chain uses TRBV19 with TRBJ1-2, with 7 bases that match TRBD1. The CDR3 totals 15 residues. In germline, CDR1 is LNHDA, CDR2 SQIVND (reference sequence). Unmatched junction bases numbered 14, after V lost 5 bases and J lost 8 bases.

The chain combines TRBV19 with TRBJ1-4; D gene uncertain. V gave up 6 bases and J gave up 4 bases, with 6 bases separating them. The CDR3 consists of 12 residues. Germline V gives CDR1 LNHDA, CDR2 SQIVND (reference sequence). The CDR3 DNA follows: TGTGCCAGTAGCGAGATTAATGAAAAACTGTTTTTT. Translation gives CASSEINEKLFF.

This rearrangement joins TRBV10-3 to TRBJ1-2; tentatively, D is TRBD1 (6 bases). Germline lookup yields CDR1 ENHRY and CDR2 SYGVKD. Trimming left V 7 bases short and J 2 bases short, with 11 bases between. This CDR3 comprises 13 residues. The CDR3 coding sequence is TGTGCCATCAATTCAGGGGAAAACTATGGCTACACCTTC. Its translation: CAINSGENYGYTF.

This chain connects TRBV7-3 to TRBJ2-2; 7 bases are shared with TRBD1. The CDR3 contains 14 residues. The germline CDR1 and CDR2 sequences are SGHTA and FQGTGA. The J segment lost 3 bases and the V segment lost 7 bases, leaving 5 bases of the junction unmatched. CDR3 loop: CASKPGGDTGELFF. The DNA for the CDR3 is TGTGCCAGCAAACCAGGGGGTGACACCGGGGAGCTGTTTTTT. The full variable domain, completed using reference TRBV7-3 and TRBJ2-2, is GAGVSQTPSNKVTEKGKYVELRCDPISGHTALYWYRQSLGQGPEFLIYFQGTGAADDSGLPNDRFFAVRPEGSVSTLKIQRTERGDSAVYLCASKPGGDTGELFFGEGSRLTVL.